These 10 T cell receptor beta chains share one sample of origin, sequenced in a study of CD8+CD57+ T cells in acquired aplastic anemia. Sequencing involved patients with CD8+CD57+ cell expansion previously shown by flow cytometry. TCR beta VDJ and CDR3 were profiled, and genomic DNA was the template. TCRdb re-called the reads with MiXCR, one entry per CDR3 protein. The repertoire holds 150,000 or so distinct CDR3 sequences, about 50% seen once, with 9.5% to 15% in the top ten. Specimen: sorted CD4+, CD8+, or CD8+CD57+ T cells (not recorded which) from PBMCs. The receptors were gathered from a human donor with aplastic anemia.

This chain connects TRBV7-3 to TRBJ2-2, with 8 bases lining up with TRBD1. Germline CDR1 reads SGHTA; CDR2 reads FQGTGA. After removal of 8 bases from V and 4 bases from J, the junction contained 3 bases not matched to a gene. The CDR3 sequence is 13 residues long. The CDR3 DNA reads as TGTGCCAGCCAGGGGGCAGGCACCGGGGAGCTGTTTTTT. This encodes CASQGAGTGELFF.

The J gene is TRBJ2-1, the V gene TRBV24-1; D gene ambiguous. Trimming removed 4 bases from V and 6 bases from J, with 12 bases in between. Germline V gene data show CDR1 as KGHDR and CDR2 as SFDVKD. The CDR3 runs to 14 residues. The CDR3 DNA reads TGTGCCACCAGTGACACAAGGCTAGGCAATGAGCAGTTCTTC. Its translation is CATSDTRLGNEQFF.

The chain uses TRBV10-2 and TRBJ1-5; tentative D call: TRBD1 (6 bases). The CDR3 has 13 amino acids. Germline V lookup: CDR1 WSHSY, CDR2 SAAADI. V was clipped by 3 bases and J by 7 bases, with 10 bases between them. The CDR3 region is CASSDGGMQPQHF. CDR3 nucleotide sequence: TGCGCCAGCAGTGATGGGGGCATGCAGCCCCAGCATTTT.

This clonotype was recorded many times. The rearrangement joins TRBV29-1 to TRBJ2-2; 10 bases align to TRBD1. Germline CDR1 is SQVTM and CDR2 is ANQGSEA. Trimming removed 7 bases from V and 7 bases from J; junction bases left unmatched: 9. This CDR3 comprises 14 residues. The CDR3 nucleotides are TGCAGCGCCGGGACAGGGGATGATTACGGGGAGCTGTTTTTT. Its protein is CSAGTGDDYGELFF.

CDR3 bases: TGTGCCAGCAGTAGAGGGGCCAACATATTGGAGCAGTTCTTC. It translates to CASSRGANILEQFF. The chain uses TRBV7-8 and TRBJ2-5; either TRBD1 or TRBD2 may supply D (5 bases each). The end of the DNA fits TRBJ2-1 better, so the J call may be wrong. Per the germline V gene, CDR1 is SGHVS and CDR2 is FQNEAQ. The CDR3 runs to 14 residues.

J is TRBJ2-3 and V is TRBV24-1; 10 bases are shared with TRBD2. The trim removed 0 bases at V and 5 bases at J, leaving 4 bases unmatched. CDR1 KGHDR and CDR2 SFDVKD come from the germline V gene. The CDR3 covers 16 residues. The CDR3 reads CATSDLSPSGRDTQYF. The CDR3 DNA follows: TGTGCCACCAGTGATTTGTCGCCTAGCGGGAGAGATACGCAGTATTTT.

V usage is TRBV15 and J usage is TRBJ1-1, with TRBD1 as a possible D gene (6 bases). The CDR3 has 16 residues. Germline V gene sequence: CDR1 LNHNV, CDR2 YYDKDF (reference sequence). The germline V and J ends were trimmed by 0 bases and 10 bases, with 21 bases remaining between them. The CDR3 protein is CATSRDSGKGVVVAFF. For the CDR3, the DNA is TGTGCCACCAGCAGAGATTCGGGCAAGGGGGTAGTCGTAGCTTTCTTT.

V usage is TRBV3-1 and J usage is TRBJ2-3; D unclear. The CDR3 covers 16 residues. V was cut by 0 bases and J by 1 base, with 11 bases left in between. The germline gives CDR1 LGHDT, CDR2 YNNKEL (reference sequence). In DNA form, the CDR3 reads TGTGCCAGCAGCCAAGACAGCTGGTCCGGCACAGATACGCAGTATTTT. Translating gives CASSQDSWSGTDTQYF.

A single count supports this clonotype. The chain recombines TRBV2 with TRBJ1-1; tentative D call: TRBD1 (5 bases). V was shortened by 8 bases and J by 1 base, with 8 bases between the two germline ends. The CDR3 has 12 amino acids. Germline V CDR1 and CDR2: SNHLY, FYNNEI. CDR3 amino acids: CASLGGNTEAFF. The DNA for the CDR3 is TGTGCCAGCCTGGGGGGGAACACTGAAGCTTTCTTT. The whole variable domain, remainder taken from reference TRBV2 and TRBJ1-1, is EPEVTQTPSHQVTQMGQEVILRCVPISNHLYFYWYRQILGQKVEFLVSFYNNEISEKSEIFDDQFSVERPDGSNFTLKIRSTKLEDSAMYFCASLGGNTEAFFGQGTRLTVV.

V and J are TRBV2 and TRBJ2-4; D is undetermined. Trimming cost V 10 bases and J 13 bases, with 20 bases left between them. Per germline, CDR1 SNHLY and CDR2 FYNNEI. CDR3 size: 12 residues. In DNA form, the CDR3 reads TGTGCCACCCGGGCGTTCGGCGATATCCAGTACTTC. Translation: CATRAFGDIQYF.